A selection of T cell receptor beta chains follows, all from one sample in a study of tumor-infiltrating lymphocytes in localized non-small cell lung cancer. TCRdb keeps only in-frame clones here, not all; method: immunoSEQ multiplex PCR. Found here are approximately 15,000 clones, approximately 72% of them singletons; the top ten hold about a tenth. The sequencing sample was made of lung tumor tissue. The source is a human donor with non-small cell lung cancer. Both conserved end residues are part of each CDR3. D genes are given only for firm matches. Only part of the rows carry a size: once, few, many, or a class if the clone is expanded.

TRBJ2-7 TRBV21-1 . . CASSKVRGVRGTPPGLAYEQYF TGTGCCAGCAGCAAAGTTCGGGGGGTTCGAGGGACACCCCCGGGACTGGCCTACGAGCAGTACTTC
TRBJ2-1 TRBV5-1 . . CASSLAYNEQFF TGCGCCAGCAGCTTAGCGTACAATGAGCAGTTCTTC
TRBJ2-7 TRBV19 . . CASSITLPEPEQYF TGTGCCAGTAGTATAACCCTCCCTGAACCGGAGCAGTACTTC
TRBJ2-3 TRBV5-4 . . CASSLGWRGTDTQYF TGTGCCAGCAGCTTGGGATGGCGGGGCACAGATACGCAGTATTTT
TRBJ2-3 TRBV7-9 few TRBD1 CASSPGDRDTDTQYF TGTGCCAGCAGCCCAGGGGACAGGGATACAGATACGCAGTATTTT
TRBJ2-7 TRBV13 . . CASSVRTGSQYF TGTGCCAGCAGCGTACGAACAGGGTCGCAGTACTTC
TRBJ1-4 TRBV30 . . CAWGYEKLFF TGTGCCTGGGGGTATGAAAAACTGTTTTTT
TRBJ1-5 TRBV2 . . CASSAWERTVNQPQHF TGTGCCAGCAGTGCGTGGGAGAGGACCGTGAATCAGCCCCAGCATTTT
TRBJ2-1 TRBV6-5 . . CASIRRGPYNEQFF TGTGCCAGCATCAGAAGGGGACCCTACAATGAGCAGTTCTTC
TRBJ2-1 TRBV7-8 . TRBD1 CASSYGTGSEQFF TGTGCCAGCAGCTATGGGACAGGGAGTGAGCAGTTCTTC
TRBJ2-3 TRBV7-2 . . CASSLTTHSTDTQYF TGTGCCAGCAGCTTAACCACACATAGCACAGATACGCAGTATTTT
TRBJ2-7 TRBV20-1 once . CSASSHEQYF TGCAGTGCTAGTTCGCACGAGCAGTACTTC
TRBJ2-5 TRBV2 . . CASSRGQGTQYF TGTGCCAGCAGTAGAGGGCAAGGGACCCAGTACTTC
TRBJ1-2 TRBV5-6 few TRBD1 CASSSDRGYYGYTF TGTGCCAGCAGCTCGGACAGGGGGTACTATGGCTACACCTTC
TRBJ2-2 TRBV7-2 . . CASSLGASTGELFF TGTGCCAGCAGCTTAGGAGCCAGCACCGGGGAGCTGTTTTTT
TRBJ2-1 TRBV18 few . CASSPPGTGQFF TGTGCCAGCTCACCCCCCGGGACGGGGCAGTTCTTC
TRBJ1-2 TRBV25-1 . . CASSEYVGVGYTF TGTGCCAGCAGTGAATACGTCGGCGTTGGCTACACCTTC
TRBJ2-7 TRBV30 few . CAWAAGTNYEQYF TGTGCCTGGGCGGCGGGGACAAACTACGAGCAGTACTTC
TRBJ1-2 TRBV28 . . CASSGPSRGVNGYTF TGTGCCAGCAGTGGACCAAGTAGGGGAGTAAATGGCTACACCTTC
TRBJ2-7 TRBV7-2 . TRBD2 CASSLEVGLAGVEQYF TGTGCCAGCAGCTTAGAGGTCGGACTAGCGGGAGTCGAGCAGTACTTC
TRBJ1-4 TRBV15 . . CATSRDSGQRREKLFF TGTGCCACCAGCAGAGATTCGGGGCAGCGTAGGGAAAAACTGTTTTTT
TRBJ1-2 TRBV30 . . CAWTVLNYGYTF TGTGCCTGGACAGTGCTTAACTATGGCTACACCTTC
TRBJ2-3 TRBV19 . . CASSIRVSTDTQYF TGTGCCAGTAGTATTAGGGTTAGCACAGATACGCAGTATTTT
TRBJ1-1 TRBV7-9 . . CASSTAERGEAFF TGTGCCAGCAGCACGGCCGAGAGGGGTGAAGCTTTCTTT
TRBJ1-5 TRBV30 once . CAWSGTAMGVSNQPQHF TGTGCCTGGAGTGGCACAGCCATGGGGGTGAGCAATCAGCCCCAGCATTTT
TRBJ2-7 TRBV28 few . CASSPPLYEQYF TGTGCCAGCAGTCCCCCACTTTACGAGCAGTACTTC
TRBJ1-1 TRBV13 large . CASSLEGRGFVGTEAFF TGTGCCAGCAGCTTAGAAGGCAGGGGTTTCGTGGGCACTGAAGCTTTCTTT
TRBJ2-3 TRBV6-1 . . CASRVWRDNTDTQYF TGTGCCAGCAGGGTGTGGCGGGACAACACAGATACGCAGTATTTT
TRBJ1-6 TRBV11-2 . . CASSSAASSYNSPLHF TGTGCCAGCAGCTCTGCGGCCAGCTCCTATAATTCACCCCTCCACTTT
TRBJ2-7 TRBV11-2 few TRBD2 CASSEGLAGYEQYF TGTGCCAGCAGTGAAGGACTAGCGGGCTACGAGCAGTACTTC
TRBJ1-1 TRBV6-1 . . CASSEGPQGKAFF TGTGCCAGCAGTGAAGGCCCTCAGGGGAAAGCTTTCTTT
TRBJ1-1 TRBV11-3 . . CASSFSLNTEAFF TGTGCCAGCAGCTTTAGTCTGAACACTGAAGCTTTCTTT
TRBJ2-6 TRBV7-2 . . CASSSGSGANVLTF TGTGCCAGCAGCTCTGGCTCGGGGGCCAACGTCCTGACTTTC
TRBJ1-6 TRBV9 . . CASSVDNSPLHF TGTGCCAGCAGCGTAGACAATTCACCCCTCCACTTT
TRBJ1-2 TRBV19 . . CASSPSGAGIYGYTF TGTGCCAGTAGTCCCTCCGGGGCCGGAATCTATGGCTACACCTTC
TRBJ1-5 TRBV5-8 . . CASSNNRDQPQHF TGTGCCAGCAGCAACAACAGGGATCAGCCCCAGCATTTT
TRBJ1-1 TRBV7-2 . . CASRLETEAFF TGTGCCAGCAGGTTAGAGACTGAAGCTTTCTTT
TRBJ2-2 TRBV2 once . CASSEIVTTGELFF TGTGCCAGCAGTGAAATAGTGACGACCGGGGAGCTGTTTTTT
TRBJ2-7 TRBV28 . . CASSPRGSEQYF TGTGCCAGCAGTCCCAGGGGATCCGAGCAGTACTTC
TRBJ1-1 TRBV18 hyperexpanded . CASSPLPGVNGGDTEAFF TGTGCCAGCTCACCACTCCCCGGGGTGAATGGAGGTGACACTGAAGCTTTCTTT
TRBJ1-2 TRBV28 few TRBD1 CASSLYRGYGYTF TGTGCCAGCAGTTTGTACAGGGGTTATGGCTACACCTTC
TRBJ1-2 TRBV19 . . CASNTDSYGYTF TGTGCCAGTAATACGGACAGCTATGGCTACACCTTC
TRBJ2-4 TRBV7-2 . TRBD2 CASSLGGGTAKNIQYF TGTGCCAGCAGCTTAGGGGGGGGAACGGCCAAAAACATTCAGTACTTC
TRBJ2-2 TRBV7-8 . TRBD2 CASSLVASGSRELFF TGTGCCAGCAGCTTAGTGGCTAGCGGGAGTAGGGAGCTGTTTTTT
TRBJ2-2 TRBV11-3 . TRBD2 CASSRDTSGTGELFF TGTGCCAGCAGCCGCGACACTAGCGGCACCGGGGAGCTGTTTTTT
TRBJ2-3 TRBV28 . TRBD2 CASRADHPGLEFPDTQYF TGTGCCAGCAGAGCGGATCACCCGGGACTAGAATTCCCAGATACGCAGTATTTT
TRBJ2-3 TRBV28 . . CASSPGGASTDTQYF TGTGCCAGCAGTCCAGGGGGGGCTAGCACAGATACGCAGTATTTT
TRBJ2-7 TRBV7-2 once . CASSTSQGDEQYF TGTGCCAGCAGCACCTCGCAGGGAGACGAGCAGTACTTC
TRBJ2-1 TRBV5-1 once . CASSFRSSRVGNEQFF TGCGCCAGCAGCTTTCGTAGTAGTAGGGTAGGCAATGAGCAGTTCTTC
TRBJ2-7 TRBV28 . . CASRLGLTGYEQYF TGTGCCAGCAGGCTGGGACTTACTGGCTACGAGCAGTACTTC
TRBJ1-5 TRBV5-1 . . CASSLDGPNQPQHF TGCGCCAGCAGCTTGGATGGGCCCAATCAGCCCCAGCATTTT
TRBJ1-1 TRBV11-2 once TRBD1 CASSFGTARGAFF TGTGCCAGCAGCTTCGGGACAGCCCGAGGAGCTTTCTTT
TRBJ1-1 TRBV6-5 few TRBD1 CASSFPAWQGAAEAFF TGTGCCAGCAGTTTCCCTGCCTGGCAGGGGGCTGCTGAAGCTTTCTTT